Sequencing of this TCR beta chain was carried out in a study of blood T cell repertoires in COVID-19. Study-wide background: Samples came from the United States, Italy and Spain, spanning acute and convalescent COVID-19. From T cells, B-cell-depleted T cells, or PBMCs came the material, which was cDNA or gDNA.

The length of the CDR3 is 12 residues. Germline V lookup: CDR1 LGHDT, CDR2 YNNKEL (reference sequence). Between the trimmed V and J ends, which lost 4 bases and 5 bases, there was a span of 6 bases. Authors' data handling: Amplification from reference gene primers served as the basis for estimated nucleated cell counts. Repertoires were generated with immunoSEQ multiplex PCR, while TCRdb's copy carries only in-frame clones and drops some. V, J and clone size derive from that table, while D and trimming were established from the DNA sequence. The profile shows about 250,000 clones, 85% of them singletons.

Sequencing used peripheral blood. The receptor comes from a man aged 50-59 years with active or convalescent COVID-19. The chain uses TRBV3-1 (or the pseudogene TRBV3-2) and TRBJ2-1; the D is unclear. CDR3 region: CASSRSDNEQFF. DNA for the CDR3: TGTGCCAGCAGCCGGAGCGACAATGAGCAGTTCTTC.